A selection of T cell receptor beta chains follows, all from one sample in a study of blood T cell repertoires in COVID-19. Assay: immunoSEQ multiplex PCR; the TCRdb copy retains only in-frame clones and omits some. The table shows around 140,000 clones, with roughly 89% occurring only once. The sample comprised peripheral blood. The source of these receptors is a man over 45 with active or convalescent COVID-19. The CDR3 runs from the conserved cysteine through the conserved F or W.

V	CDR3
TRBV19	CASSRRGGSNNEQFF
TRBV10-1	CASSEARPSGRYEQYF
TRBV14	CASSQEMAGAPLGDTQYF
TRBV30	CAWSVSDRVSRGNTEAFF
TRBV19	CASSKQGDDEKLFF
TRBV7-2	CASSVDRGRETQYF
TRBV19	CASSIVVGARYNEQFF
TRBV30	CAWSVGQGSRTEAFF
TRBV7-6	CASSSLRTGGYDTEAFF
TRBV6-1	CASSEIAGVGDTQYF
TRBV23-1	CASRPGQSRSNQPQHF
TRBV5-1	CASSSRSGLAGGGEQYF
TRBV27	CASSFGTSISTGELFF
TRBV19	CASSETGEGNQPQHF
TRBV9	CASSVDGGQEEKLFF
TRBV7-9	CASSSKRDMDNSPLHF
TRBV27	CASSLRGSTDTQYF
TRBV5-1	CASSSDGPSLNEQYF
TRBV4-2	CASSRLVDRSGSTYNEQFF
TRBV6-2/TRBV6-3	CASSYRTGATPYEQYF
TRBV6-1	CASSEGASPYSNQPQHF
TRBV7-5	CARSAVRAPLSGNTIYF
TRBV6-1	CASSENNPAEAFF
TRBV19	CASSIRGLAGGSYNEQFF
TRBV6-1	CASSESAQGEGKLFF
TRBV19	CASNRGGPGFTYNSPLHF
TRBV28	CASSFHDIHSGNTIYF
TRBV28	CASSLRTDSGEQFF
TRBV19	CASSVEGRGTGYEQYF
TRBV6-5	CASSGHPVNTEAFF
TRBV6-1	CASSEDNRVLNTEAFF
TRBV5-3	CARSSCGWREANINNEQFF
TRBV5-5	CASSPPFRDTGELFF
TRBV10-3	CAIRKRREDYNEQFF
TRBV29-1	CSTGGAETQYF
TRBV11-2	CASSLDSRQGAPGELFF
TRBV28	CASSFRGQPSYGYTF
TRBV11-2	CASSLDGGGNQPQHF
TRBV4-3	CASSQLDRGNTEAFF
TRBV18	CASSPRGGEPQHF
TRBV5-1	CASTRRLAGGLNIQYF
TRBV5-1	CASRDGTLNTGELFF
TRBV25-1	CASSQLATETQYF
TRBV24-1	CATSERGYQPQHF
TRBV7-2	CASSYYRDSKLFF
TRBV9	CASSLGAGGYEQYF
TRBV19	CASSIGTSGPYEQYF
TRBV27	CASRPRGRNTEAFF
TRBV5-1	CASSQAGDSVYNEQFF
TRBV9	CASSPLGQLTVETQYF
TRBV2	CASSGLAATDTQYF